Shown below are 25 T cell receptor beta chains from a single sample sequenced in a study of cytomegalovirus exposure and HLA in healthy donors. PCR used 60 Vbeta primers and 13 Jbeta primers. Data came from immunoSEQ multiplex PCR; TCRdb stores just in-frame clones and leaves some out. This sample yields approximately 170,000 clones, of which 79% are seen a single time; under 3% belongs to the top ten. The material sequenced was PBMCs. Source of these receptors: a woman aged 45 to 65 in good health and CMV-seronegative.

V usage is TRBV9 and J usage is TRBJ1-6; 9 bases are a match to TRBD1. Germline trimming cut 4 bases from V and 9 bases from J; bases unmatched to any gene: 8. Germline values: CDR1 SGDLS, CDR2 YYNGEE. This CDR3 is 15 amino acids long. Here the CDR3 reads CASSPQGQGGSPLHF. The CDR3 DNA sequence: TGTGCCAGCAGCCCACAGGGACAGGGCGGTTCACCCCTCCACTTT.

V and J are TRBV6-1 and TRBJ2-2, with TRBD2 matching over 7 bases. This CDR3 has 14 amino acids. V shed 5 bases and J 7 bases; nucleotides not matched to a gene: 7. CDR1 is MNHNS and CDR2 is SASEGT in the germline V gene. In DNA, the CDR3 is TGTGCCAGCAGTCCCAGCGGGATAATCGGGGAGCTGTTTTTT. It codes for CASSPSGIIGELFF.

This chain connects TRBV7-9 to TRBJ2-5, with 9 nucleotides matching TRBD2. Germline loops: CDR1 SEHNR, CDR2 FQNEAQ (reference sequence). V was clipped by 5 bases and J by 5 bases; unmatched bases: 12. CDR3 length: 16 residues. The CDR3 loop is CASSEGLAGGHETQYF. DNA for the CDR3: TGTGCCAGCAGCGAAGGGTTGGCGGGGGGGCATGAGACCCAGTACTTC. The full variable domain, its missing parts supplied by reference TRBV7-9 and TRBJ2-5, is DTGVSQNPRHKITKRGQNVTFRCDPISEHNRLYWYRQTLGQGPEFLTYFQNEAQLEKSRLLSDRFSAERPKGSFSTLEIQRTEQGDSAMYLCASSEGLAGGHETQYFGPGTRLLVL.

As for this clone: Other DNA sequences of this sample code for an identical CDR3. V and J are TRBV7-6 and TRBJ2-5, with 7 bases lining up with TRBD1. The CDR3 sequence is 13 residues long. J was trimmed by 2 bases and V by 3 bases; bases with no gene match: 0. Germline V gene lookup returns CDR1 SGHVS and CDR2 FNYEAQ. Here the CDR3 reads CASSLGQQETQYF. CDR3 DNA: TGTGCCAGCAGCTTGGGACAGCAAGAGACCCAGTACTTC.

V is TRBV28 and J is TRBJ1-1; D call uncertain. Germline CDR1 is MDHEN and CDR2 is SYDVKM. This CDR3 comprises 13 residues. Trimming removed 6 bases at V and 4 bases at J, with 12 bases between. CDR3 sequence (DNA): TGTGCCAGCAGGTCTGGAGGATTCACTGAAGCTTTCTTT. Its protein product is CASRSGGFTEAFF.

V is TRBV28 and J is TRBJ2-5; TRBD1 agrees at 8 bases. The end of the DNA fits TRBJ2-7 better, so the J call may be wrong. Germline V gene data show CDR1 as MDHEN and CDR2 as SYDVKM. The CDR3 extends over 15 amino acids. In nucleotides, the CDR3 is TGTGCCAGCAGTCCCCGGACAGGGCGAGGCTACGAGCAGTACTTC. Protein sequence: CASSPRTGRGYEQYF.

CDR3 bases: TGTGCCAGCAGCTTAAGGCAGGGCGGTATGAACATTCAGTACTTC. Translating it yields CASSLRQGGMNIQYF. The chain uses TRBV28 and TRBJ2-4; D might be TRBD1 (5 bases). Germline assignment: CDR1 MDHEN and CDR2 SYDVKM. This CDR3 is 15 amino acids long. The germline V and J ends were trimmed by 6 bases and 7 bases, with 19 bases remaining between them.

This rearrangement joins TRBV5-1 to TRBJ2-3, with 16 bases that match TRBD2. The germline V gene encodes CDR1 SGHRS and CDR2 YFSETQ. Unmatched junction bases numbered 6, after V lost 3 bases and J lost 2 bases. The CDR3 is 18 amino acids. This CDR3 reads CASSSGLAGGRDTDTQYF. DNA of the CDR3: TGCGCCAGCAGCTCGGGACTAGCGGGGGGGCGAGACACAGATACGCAGTATTTT.

The rearrangement uses TRBV15 and TRBJ2-7; possibly TRBD2 for D (6 bases). Germline CDR1 LNHNV, CDR2 YYDKDF (reference sequence). This CDR3 has 15 residues. Trimming removed 0 bases from V and 6 bases from J, with 15 bases in between. The CDR3 DNA follows: TGTGCCACCAGCAGAGATCAGGCGGGGCTGGGCGAGCAGTACTTC. This gives the protein CATSRDQAGLGEQYF.

The rearrangement joins TRBV28 to TRBJ2-5; weak D call: TRBD2 (6 bases). The V end lost 3 bases, the J end lost 4 bases, and 12 bases lay between the germline ends. The CDR3 extends over 14 amino acids. Germline CDR1 MDHEN, CDR2 SYDVKM. The CDR3 DNA reads as TGTGCCAGCAGTTTGGGGGGAAGGCCAGAGACCCAGTACTTC. Translated, it gives CASSLGGRPETQYF.

V usage is TRBV6-1 and J usage is TRBJ1-5, with unresolved D. Germline V gene lookup returns CDR1 MNHNS and CDR2 SASEGT. This CDR3 contains 11 residues. V was clipped by 8 bases and J by 4 bases, with 6 bases between them. This CDR3 is CASATNQPQHF. The CDR3 DNA follows: TGTGCCAGCGCAACTAATCAGCCCCAGCATTTT.

V and J are TRBV5-6 and TRBJ2-3, with 10 bases fitting TRBD2. CDR1 is SGHDT, CDR2 YYEEEE, per germline. V shed 0 bases, J shed 3 bases, and the junction held 1 base outside the gene matches. CDR3 size: 15 residues. The CDR3 loop reads CASSLVSGGTDTQYF. CDR3 bases: TGTGCCAGCAGCTTGGTTAGCGGGGGGACAGATACGCAGTATTTT.

CDR3 sequence (DNA): TGTGCCAGCAGCCCTCAGAGGGGGCTGGGATCCTACGAGCAGTACTTC. Translated, it gives CASSPQRGLGSYEQYF. V usage is TRBV7-8 and J usage is TRBJ2-7; 7 nucleotides agree with TRBD1. The length of the CDR3 is 16 residues. Germline V gives CDR1 SGHVS, CDR2 FQNEAQ. The trim removed 5 bases at V and 1 base at J, leaving 11 bases unmatched.

The chain employs TRBV7-9 and TRBJ2-5; TRBD1 matches at 8 bases. After removal of 4 bases from V and 4 bases from J, the junction contained 20 bases not matched to a gene. There are 19 residues in the CDR3. CDR1 is SEHNR, CDR2 FQNEAQ, per germline (reference sequence). DNA of the CDR3: TGTGCCAGCAGCTCCCCCCAGGGGGCGGCCCTCCTTACACTAGAGACCCAGTACTTC. This sequence encodes CASSSPQGAALLTLETQYF.

In this sample, this clone turned up once. The chain joins TRBV6-5 to TRBJ2-3, with D possibly matching TRBD2 (5 bases). The CDR3 is 14 amino acids. V lost 4 bases and J 7 bases, leaving 15 bases between the germline ends. The germline gives CDR1 MNHEY, CDR2 SVGAGI. The CDR3 loop reads CASSSPGSQNTQYF. Here the CDR3 DNA reads TGTGCCAGCAGTTCCCCGGGGTCCCAAAATACGCAGTATTTT.

In this sample, this clone turned up once. The chain combines TRBV29-1 with TRBJ1-1; D is undetermined. The CDR3 covers 13 residues. Germline lookup yields CDR1 SQVTM and CDR2 ANQGSEA. Between the trimmed V and J ends, which lost 3 bases and 2 bases, there was a span of 10 bases. This chain's CDR3 is CSVEGRPNTEAFF. DNA for the CDR3: TGCAGCGTTGAGGGCAGACCAAACACTGAAGCTTTCTTT. Full variable domain (rest looked up from reference TRBV29-1 and TRBJ1-1): SAVISQKPSRDICQRGTSLTIQCQVDSQVTMMFWYRQQPGQSLTLIATANQGSEATYESGFVIDKFPISRPNLTFSTLTVSNMSPEDSSIYLCSVEGRPNTEAFFGQGTRLTVV.

The chain uses TRBV25-1 and TRBJ1-1; D perhaps matches TRBD1 (5 bases). The germline CDR1 and CDR2 sequences are MGHDK and SYGVNS. Trimming took 4 bases from V and 6 from J, leaving 12 bases between them. This CDR3 region has 13 residues. The CDR3 coding sequence is TGTGCCAGCAGTGTTTGGGGGGTCCCTGAAGCTTTCTTT. It is translated as CASSVWGVPEAFF.

The chain is built from TRBV6-4 and TRBJ1-1; tentative D call: TRBD1 (5 bases). The CDR3 extends over 16 amino acids. The V gene lost 7 bases and the J gene lost 5 bases, with 23 bases spanning the gap. CDR1 and CDR2 (germline): MRHNA, SNTAGT. CDR3 protein: CASTREGGGERTEAFF. DNA of the CDR3: TGTGCCAGCACCAGAGAGGGTGGGGGGGAGCGTACTGAAGCTTTCTTT.

The chain couples TRBV19 to TRBJ2-7, with a possible D match to TRBD2 (6 bases). The CDR3 extends over 12 amino acids. Germline CDR1 is LNHDA and CDR2 is SQIVND (reference sequence). The germline V and J ends were trimmed by 3 bases and 3 bases, with 6 bases remaining between them. The CDR3 sequence is CASSMRGYEQYF. The DNA for the CDR3 is TGTGCCAGTAGTATGCGGGGCTACGAGCAGTACTTC.

The CDR3 sequence: CASTSGAGANTGELFF. The DNA for the CDR3 is TGTGCCAGTACTTCAGGAGCGGGGGCGAACACCGGGGAGCTGTTTTTT. This chain links TRBV19 with TRBJ2-2, with 8 bases fitting TRBD2. The V and J ends lost 7 bases and 0 bases, in that order; junction bases with no gene match: 7. The V gene's germline CDR1 is LNHDA and CDR2 SQIVND (reference sequence). The CDR3 runs to 16 residues.

The J gene is TRBJ1-1, the V gene TRBV6-6, with TRBD1 matching over 9 bases. Germline trimming cut 4 bases from V and 7 bases from J; bases unmatched to any gene: 10. The CDR3 has 15 residues. Germline lookup yields CDR1 MNHNY and CDR2 SVGAGI (reference sequence). The DNA for the CDR3 is TGTGCCAGCAGTTTCGGGGGGACAGGGCAGAATGAAGCTTTCTTT. As protein: CASSFGGTGQNEAFF.

V and J are TRBV14 and TRBJ2-3, with a weak D call TRBD2 (6 bases). The V and J ends lost 4 bases and 1 base respectively, with 12 bases between them. Germline V gene data show CDR1 as SGHDN and CDR2 as FVKESK. CDR3 length: 15 residues. CDR3 loop: CASSLLRRGTDTQYF. CDR3 nucleotide sequence: TGTGCCAGCAGCCTTCTGAGGAGGGGCACAGATACGCAGTATTTT.

The chain has TRBV5-1 and TRBJ2-7; D gene ambiguous. This CDR3 region has 15 residues. Germline loops: CDR1 SGHRS, CDR2 YFSETQ. The V gene lost 4 bases and the J gene lost 2 bases, with 16 bases spanning the gap. DNA for the CDR3: TGCGCCAGCAGCCGGGTCGACCTTTTAACCTACGAGCAGTACTTC. Translated, it gives CASSRVDLLTYEQYF.

The chain joins TRBV6-4 to TRBJ2-7; D is ambiguous. V was shortened by 9 bases and J by 1 base, with 13 bases between the two germline ends. The CDR3 is 13 residues long. Per the germline V gene, CDR1 is MRHNA and CDR2 is SNTAGT. CDR3 protein: CASKAGLSYEQYF. The CDR3, as DNA: TGTGCCAGTAAGGCAGGCCTGTCCTACGAGCAGTACTTC.

The chain has TRBV4-1 and TRBJ1-1, with D perhaps matching TRBD1 (6 bases). The germline V gene encodes CDR1 MGHRA and CDR2 YSYEKL. V lost 2 bases and J 5 bases, leaving 12 bases between the germline ends. CDR3 length: 14 amino acids. CDR3 loop: CASSQTQGFTEAFF. For the CDR3, the DNA is TGCGCCAGCAGCCAAACACAGGGCTTTACTGAAGCTTTCTTT.